One and the same sample provided the 7 T cell receptor beta chains below, sequenced in a study of T cell changes during pregnancy in multiple sclerosis. The assay was immunoSEQ multiplex PCR, and TCRdb's table has in-frame clones only and misses some. The sample has 65,000 to 80,000 clones; around 94% are singletons. Here the sequenced sample was CD4+ T cells from peripheral blood mononuclear cells, taken before pregnancy. The receptors here all came from a female donor with multiple sclerosis, enrolled in a pregnancy study.

This sequence joins TRBV27 and TRBJ2-7; D is uncertain. From germline, CDR1 is MNHEY and CDR2 SMNVEV (reference sequence). This CDR3 contains 15 residues. Trimming removed 6 bases from V and 1 base from J, with 16 bases in between. This CDR3 is CASRPSAAPSYEQYF. CDR3 DNA: TGTGCCAGCAGGCCAAGCGCGGCTCCTTCCTACGAGCAGTACTTC.

CDR3 bases: TGTGCCAGCAGCGTAGGCCAAGAGGCTGGAAACACCATATATTTT. Its translation: CASSVGQEAGNTIYF. The gene calls are TRBV9 and TRBJ1-3, with D hard to call. Germline V lookup: CDR1 SGDLS, CDR2 YYNGEE. The germline V and J ends were trimmed by 0 bases and 2 bases, with 9 bases remaining between them. This CDR3 has 15 residues.

The V call is TRBV10-3, the J call TRBJ1-2; 12 nucleotides match TRBD1. The trim removed 4 bases at V and 7 bases at J, leaving 7 bases unmatched. This CDR3 is 15 amino acids long. CDR1 is ENHRY, CDR2 SYGVKD, per germline. The CDR3 coding sequence is TGTGCCATCAGTGTAGCGGGACAGGGGGCTCGTGGCTACACCTTC. The encoded protein is CAISVAGQGARGYTF.

This clone was observed once. This rearrangement joins TRBV5-1 to TRBJ2-7; 8 nucleotides align to TRBD1. The V segment lost 0 bases and the J segment 5 bases; nucleotides outside the gene matches: 7. Germline CDR1 reads SGHRS; CDR2 reads YFSETQ. CDR3 length: 15 amino acids. The DNA for the CDR3 is TGCGCCAGCAGCTTGGCCGACAGGGGCGTAGACGAGCAGTACTTC. Its translation: CASSLADRGVDEQYF.

The rearrangement uses TRBV5-6 and TRBJ1-6, with 7 bases lining up with TRBD1. The CDR3 has 16 residues. Unmatched junction bases numbered 9, after V lost 4 bases and J lost 5 bases. CDR1 SGHDT and CDR2 YYEEEE come from the germline V gene. The CDR3, as DNA: TGTGCCAGCAGCCTGACCGGGACAGCGAATAATTCACCCCTCCACTTT. Protein: CASSLTGTANNSPLHF. Full variable domain (remainder filled in from reference TRBV5-6 and TRBJ1-6): DAGVTQSPTHLIKTRGQQVTLRCSPKSGHDTVSWYQQALGQGPQFIFQYYEEEERQRGNFPDRFSGHQFPNYSSELNVNALLLGDSALYLCASSLTGTANNSPLHFGNGTRLTVT.

This rearrangement joins TRBV10-2 to TRBJ2-2; TRBD2 matches at 12 bases. The CDR3 is made up of 17 amino acids. V shed 10 bases, J shed 2 bases, and the junction held 11 bases outside the gene matches. Germline V lookup: CDR1 WSHSY, CDR2 SAAADI. CDR3 protein: CATYLAGGPVNTGELFF. The DNA for the CDR3 is TGCGCCACCTACCTAGCGGGAGGGCCGGTAAACACCGGGGAGCTGTTTTTT.

This sequence joins TRBV5-1 and TRBJ2-2, with D possibly TRBD1 on 5 matching bases. Germline values: CDR1 SGHRS, CDR2 YFSETQ. The length of the CDR3 is 15 residues. V was trimmed by 0 bases and J by 3 bases, leaving 9 bases between them. CDR3 bases: TGCGCCAGCAGCTTGGTCCAGGGCCACACCGGGGAGCTGTTTTTT. Encoded protein: CASSLVQGHTGELFF.